This entry lists 5 T cell receptor beta chains sequenced from one sample in a study of T cell responses to AZD1222 COVID-19 vaccine. TCRdb keeps only in-frame clones here, not all; method: immunoSEQ multiplex PCR. The sample has 180,000 or so clones, around 95% seen once. The specimen comprised peripheral blood, sampled on day 0 of AZD1222 vaccination. The receptors originated from an adult in good health.

The chain links TRBV19 to TRBJ1-5, with TRBD1 identical over 8 bases. This CDR3 has 13 amino acids. V was clipped by 10 bases and J by 7 bases; unmatched bases: 9. The germline V gene encodes CDR1 LNHDA and CDR2 SQIVND (reference sequence). CDR3 nucleotides: TGTGCCACTCAGGGACAGGCAGACCAGCCCCAGCATTTT. Translation: CATQGQADQPQHF.

The chain employs TRBV3-1 (or the pseudogene TRBV3-2) and TRBJ1-6; D remains ambiguous. This CDR3 comprises 14 residues. Trimming took off 1 base at V and 7 bases at J, with 8 bases between the two ends. Germline CDR1 is LGHDT and CDR2 is YNNKEL (reference sequence). The CDR3: CASSQGQENSPLHF. The DNA for the CDR3 is TGTGCCAGCAGCCAAGGGCAGGAAAATTCACCCCTCCACTTT.

This clone has just one count. The V and J genes are TRBV1 and TRBJ2-7; the table's D call, TRBD2, was not checked against the DNA. TRBV1 is labeled a pseudogene. The CDR3 runs to 14 residues. Here the CDR3 reads CTSSRLAGVYEQYF. The CDR3 bases are TGCACCAGCAGCCGACTAGCGGGAGTGTACGAGCAGTACTTC.

This chain joins TRBV3-1 (or the pseudogene TRBV3-2) and TRBJ1-1, with D maybe TRBD1 (6 bases). Germline assignment: CDR1 LGHDT and CDR2 YNNKEL (reference sequence). Trimming removed 1 base from V and 5 bases from J, with 20 bases in between. The CDR3 is 17 amino acids. The CDR3 nucleotides read TGTGCCAGCAGCCAAGTGGTCGGGGCAGGGGACCGTACTGAAGCTTTCTTT. Translating gives CASSQVVGAGDRTEAFF.

The chain has TRBV7-3 and TRBJ2-1; D is uncertain. Germline CDR1 and CDR2: SGHTA and FQGTGA. The CDR3 is made up of 14 amino acids. Trimming shortened V by 4 bases and J by 7 bases, and 14 bases separated the two germline ends. CDR3 bases: TGTGCCAGCAGCTCAGCTCCCCAACGGAATGAGCAGTTCTTC. Its protein product is CASSSAPQRNEQFF. Variable domain in full (rest from reference TRBV7-3 and TRBJ2-1): GAGVSQTPSNKVTEKGKYVELRCDPISGHTALYWYRQSLGQGPEFLIYFQGTGAADDSGLPNDRFFAVRPEGSVSTLKIQRTERGDSAVYLCASSSAPQRNEQFFGPGTRLTVL.